This TCR beta chain came from a study of response to subunit inactivated influenza vaccine. A few counts support this clonotype. Its antigen is unidentified. TCRdb re-derived calls from the RT-PCR reads in MiXCR, one entry per CDR3 protein. The data hold a few hundred thousand distinct CDR3 sequences, with 21% observed a single time. General observations from the study: Authors suggested that a seasonal influenza vaccination recruits few new T cells each time.

This clonotype was obtained from a man between 50 and 69 years old who received an inactivated influenza vaccine. Material: PBMCs from blood, obtained roughly 20 months after vaccination.

Written as DNA, the CDR3 is TGCGCCAGCAGCCAAGAGTTGAGGCACACCGGGGAGCTGTTTTTT. This encodes CASSQELRHTGELFF. The chain has TRBV4-3 and TRBJ2-2; no firm D call. V lost 0 bases to trimming and J lost 3 bases, with 8 bases between them. The CDR3 is 15 amino acids. Germline CDR1 LGHNA, CDR2 YSLEER.